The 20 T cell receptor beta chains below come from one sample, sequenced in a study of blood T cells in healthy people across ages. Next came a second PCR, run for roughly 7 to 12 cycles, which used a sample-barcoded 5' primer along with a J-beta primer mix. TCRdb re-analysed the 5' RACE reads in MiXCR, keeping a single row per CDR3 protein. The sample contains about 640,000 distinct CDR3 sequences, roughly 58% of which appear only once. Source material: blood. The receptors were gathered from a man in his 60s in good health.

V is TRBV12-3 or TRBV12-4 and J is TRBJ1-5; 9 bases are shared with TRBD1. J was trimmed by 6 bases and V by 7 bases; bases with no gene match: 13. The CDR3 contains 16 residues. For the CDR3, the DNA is TGTGCCAGCACCTCCGCAACCGGGACAGGGTCTCAGCCCCAGCATTTT. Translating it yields CASTSATGTGSQPQHF.

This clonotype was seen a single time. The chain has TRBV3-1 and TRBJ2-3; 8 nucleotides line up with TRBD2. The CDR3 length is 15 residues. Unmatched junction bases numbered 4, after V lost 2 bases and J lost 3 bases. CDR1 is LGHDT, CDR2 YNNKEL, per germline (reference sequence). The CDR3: CASSQSASGTDTQYF. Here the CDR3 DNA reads TGTGCCAGCAGCCAATCGGCTAGCGGGACAGATACGCAGTATTTT.

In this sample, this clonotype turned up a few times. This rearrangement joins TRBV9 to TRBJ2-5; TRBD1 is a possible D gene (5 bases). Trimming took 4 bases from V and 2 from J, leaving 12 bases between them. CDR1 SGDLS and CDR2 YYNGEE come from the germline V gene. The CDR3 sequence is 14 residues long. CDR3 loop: CASSKGAAQETQYF. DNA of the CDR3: TGTGCCAGCAGCAAAGGGGCAGCACAAGAGACCCAGTACTTC. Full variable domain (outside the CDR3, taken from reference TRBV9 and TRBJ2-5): DSGVTQTPKHLITATGQRVTLRCSPRSGDLSVYWYQQSLDQGLQFLIQYYNGEERAKGNILERFSAQQFPDLHSELNLSSLELGDSALYFCASSKGAAQETQYFGPGTRLLVL.

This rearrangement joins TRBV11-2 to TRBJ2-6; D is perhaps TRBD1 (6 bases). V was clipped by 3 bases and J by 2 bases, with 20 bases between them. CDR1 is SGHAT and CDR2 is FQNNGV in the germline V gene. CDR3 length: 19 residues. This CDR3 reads CASSLDPGRQGTGANVLTF. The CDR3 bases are TGTGCCAGCAGCTTGGATCCGGGACGTCAGGGGACTGGGGCCAACGTCCTGACTTTC.

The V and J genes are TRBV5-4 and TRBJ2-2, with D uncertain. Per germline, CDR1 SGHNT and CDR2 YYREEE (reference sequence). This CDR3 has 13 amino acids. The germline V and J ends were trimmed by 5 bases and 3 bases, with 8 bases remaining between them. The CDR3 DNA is TGTGCCAGCAGGACGCTAGACACCGGGGAGCTGTTTTTT. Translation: CASRTLDTGELFF. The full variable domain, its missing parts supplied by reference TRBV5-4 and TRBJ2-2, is ETGVTQSPTHLIKTRGQQVTLRCSSQSGHNTVSWYQQALGQGPQFIFQYYREEENGRGNFPPRFSGLQFPNYSSELNVNALELDDSALYLCASRTLDTGELFFGEGSRLTVL.

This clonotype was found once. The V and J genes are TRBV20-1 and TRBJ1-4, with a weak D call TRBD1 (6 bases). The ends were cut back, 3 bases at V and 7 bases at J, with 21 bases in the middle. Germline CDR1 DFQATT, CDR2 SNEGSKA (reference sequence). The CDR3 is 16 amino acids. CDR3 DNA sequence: TGCAGTGCTAGGGCCCCCCCCGGGGGAGGGGGTGAAAAACTGTTTTTT. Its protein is CSARAPPGGGGEKLFF.

In DNA form, the CDR3 reads TGTGCCAGCAGCCCGACCTGGGACACTGAAGCTTTCTTT. This gives the protein CASSPTWDTEAFF. The chain couples TRBV14 to TRBJ1-1, with D unclear. The CDR3 extends over 13 amino acids. V was pared by 4 bases and J by 3 bases, with 9 bases between. The germline gives CDR1 SGHDN, CDR2 FVKESK.

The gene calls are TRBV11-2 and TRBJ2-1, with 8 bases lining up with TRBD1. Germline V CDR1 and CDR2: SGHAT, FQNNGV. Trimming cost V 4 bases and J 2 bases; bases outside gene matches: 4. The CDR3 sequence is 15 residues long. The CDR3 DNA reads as TGTGCCAGCAGCTCCGCGGGACAGGCCTACAATGAGCAGTTCTTC. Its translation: CASSSAGQAYNEQFF.

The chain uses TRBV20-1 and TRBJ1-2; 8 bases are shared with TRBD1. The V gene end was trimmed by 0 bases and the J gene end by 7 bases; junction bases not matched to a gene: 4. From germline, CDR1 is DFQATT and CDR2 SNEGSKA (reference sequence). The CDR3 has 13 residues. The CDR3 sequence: CSAREPDRGGYTF. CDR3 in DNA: TGCAGTGCTAGAGAACCCGACAGGGGTGGCTACACCTTC.

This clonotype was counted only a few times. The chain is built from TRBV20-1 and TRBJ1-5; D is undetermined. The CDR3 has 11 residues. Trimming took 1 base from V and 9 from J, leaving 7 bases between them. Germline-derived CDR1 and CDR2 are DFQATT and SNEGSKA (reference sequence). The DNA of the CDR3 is TGCAGTGCTAGAGGCGCCGGGCCCCAGCATTTT. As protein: CSARGAGPQHF.

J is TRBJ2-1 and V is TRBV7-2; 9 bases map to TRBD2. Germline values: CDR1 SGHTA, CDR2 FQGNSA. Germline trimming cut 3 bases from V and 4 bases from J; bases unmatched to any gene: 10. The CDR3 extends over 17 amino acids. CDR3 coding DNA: TGTGCCAGCAGCTTGGGACCAGCGGGGGGACTATACAATGAGCAGTTCTTC. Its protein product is CASSLGPAGGLYNEQFF.

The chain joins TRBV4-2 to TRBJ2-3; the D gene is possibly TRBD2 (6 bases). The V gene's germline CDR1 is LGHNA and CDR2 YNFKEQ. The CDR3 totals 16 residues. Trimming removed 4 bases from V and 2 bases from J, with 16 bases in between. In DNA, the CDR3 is TGTGCCAGCAGCCTTCGGGAGCGGGCCAACACAGATACGCAGTATTTT. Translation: CASSLRERANTDTQYF.

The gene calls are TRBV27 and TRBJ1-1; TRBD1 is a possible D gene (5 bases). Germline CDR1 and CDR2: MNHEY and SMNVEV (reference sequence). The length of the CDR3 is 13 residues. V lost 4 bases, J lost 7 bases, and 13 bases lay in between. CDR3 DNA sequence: TGTGCCAGCAGTTCCGAAAGACAGCTTGAAGCTTTCTTT. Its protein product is CASSSERQLEAFF.

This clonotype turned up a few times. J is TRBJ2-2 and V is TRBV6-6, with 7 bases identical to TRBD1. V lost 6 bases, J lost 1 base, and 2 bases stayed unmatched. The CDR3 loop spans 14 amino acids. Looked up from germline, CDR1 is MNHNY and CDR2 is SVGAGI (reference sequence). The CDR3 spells CASRGDRNTGELFF. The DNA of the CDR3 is TGTGCCAGCAGGGGGGACAGGAACACCGGGGAGCTGTTTTTT.

As DNA, the CDR3 is TGTGCCAGCAGTGAAGCTGGCGGTAAAGAGACCCAGTACTTC. Amino acid sequence: CASSEAGGKETQYF. The V and J genes are TRBV2 and TRBJ2-4; D is ambiguous. The end of the DNA fits TRBJ2-5 better, so the J call may be wrong. The germline V gene encodes CDR1 SNHLY and CDR2 FYNNEI. CDR3 length: 14 amino acids.

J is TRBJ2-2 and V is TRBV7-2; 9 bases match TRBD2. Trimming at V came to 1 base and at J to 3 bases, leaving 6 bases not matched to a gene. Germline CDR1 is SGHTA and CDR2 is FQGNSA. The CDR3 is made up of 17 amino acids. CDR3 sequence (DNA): TGTGCCAGCAGCTTAGACCAGCGGGGGGCCTACACCGGGGAGCTGTTTTTT. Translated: CASSLDQRGAYTGELFF.

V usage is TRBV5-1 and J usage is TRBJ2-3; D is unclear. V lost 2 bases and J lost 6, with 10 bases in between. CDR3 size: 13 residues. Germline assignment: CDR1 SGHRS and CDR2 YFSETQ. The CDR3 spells CASSLGLVDTQYF. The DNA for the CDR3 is TGCGCCAGCAGCTTAGGGCTAGTCGATACGCAGTATTTT.

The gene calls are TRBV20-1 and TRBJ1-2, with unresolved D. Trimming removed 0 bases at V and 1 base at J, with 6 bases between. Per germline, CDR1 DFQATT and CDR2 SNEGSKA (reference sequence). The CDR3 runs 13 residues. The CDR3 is CSARDGDNYGYTF. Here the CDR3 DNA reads TGCAGTGCTAGAGATGGAGATAACTATGGCTACACCTTC.

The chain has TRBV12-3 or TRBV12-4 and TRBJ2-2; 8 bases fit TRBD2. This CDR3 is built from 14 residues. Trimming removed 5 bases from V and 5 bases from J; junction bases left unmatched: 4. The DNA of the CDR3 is TGTGCCAGCAGTCCTGGGACTAGAACCGGGGAGCTGTTTTTT. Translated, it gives CASSPGTRTGELFF.

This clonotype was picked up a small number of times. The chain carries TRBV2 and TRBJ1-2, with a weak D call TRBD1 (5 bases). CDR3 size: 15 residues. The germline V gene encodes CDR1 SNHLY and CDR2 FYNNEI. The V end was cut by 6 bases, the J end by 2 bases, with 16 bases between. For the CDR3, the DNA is TGTGCCAGCAGGGTAATGACTGGGGACAACTATGGCTACACCTTC. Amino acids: CASRVMTGDNYGYTF.